These 21 T cell receptor beta chains share one sample of origin, sequenced in a study of beta chain features in type 1 diabetes. The study's findings and limits: People with Type 1 diabetes carried modestly yet significantly shorter TCRB CDR3s in all four CD4+ subsets.

The isolated RNA, all of it, was reverse transcribed, so expressed TCRB transcripts were what got sequenced. Profiling relied on immunoSEQ multiplex PCR, and the TCRdb table lists in-frame clones only, not all of them. The table lists 300,000 to 450,000 clones, over 8.5% of them singletons. The antigens of these receptors remain unknown. The specimen was central memory CD4+ T cells from blood. These receptors originate from a man younger than 40 with type 1 diabetes.

The CDR3 loop is CASSLGQRDEKLFF. DNA of the CDR3: TGCGCCAGCAGCTTGGGACAGCGAGATGAAAAACTGTTTTTT. V gene TRBV5-1 combines with J gene TRBJ1-4, with TRBD1 as a possible D gene (5 bases). The length of the CDR3 is 14 residues. V lost 0 bases to trimming and J lost 6 bases, with 9 bases between them. From germline, CDR1 is SGHRS and CDR2 YFSETQ.

This clone came up a few times. This sequence joins TRBV27 and TRBJ1-5; possibly TRBD1 for D (5 bases). Between the trimmed V and J ends, which lost 5 bases and 8 bases, there was a span of 16 bases. The germline V gene has CDR1 MNHEY and CDR2 SMNVEV (reference sequence). The CDR3 contains 14 residues. The CDR3: CASSGTELREPQHF. The CDR3 DNA is TGTGCCAGCAGTGGGACCGAACTGCGGGAGCCCCAGCATTTT.

V is TRBV27 and J is TRBJ1-1; 8 bases map to TRBD1. The V gene end was trimmed by 5 bases and the J gene end by 1 base; junction bases not matched to a gene: 9. The germline CDR1 and CDR2 sequences are MNHEY and SMNVEV (reference sequence). The CDR3 totals 16 residues. CDR3 in DNA: TGTGCCAGCAGTGCCTGGGACAGGCGGGGGAACACTGAAGCTTTCTTT. Protein product: CASSAWDRRGNTEAFF.

The chain employs TRBV19 and TRBJ2-2, with D perhaps matching TRBD1 or TRBD2 (6 bases each). The CDR3 is made up of 15 amino acids. Germline CDR1 and CDR2: LNHDA and SQIVND (reference sequence). Trimming pared 7 bases from V and 3 bases from J, leaving 15 bases between. The CDR3 loop is CASMPLGGDTGELFF. The DNA for the CDR3 is TGTGCCAGTATGCCCCTCGGGGGCGACACCGGGGAGCTGTTTTTT.

This clone was counted between two and nine times. The chain recombines TRBV19 with TRBJ2-2, with 13 nucleotides matching TRBD2. Germline V gene sequence: CDR1 LNHDA, CDR2 SQIVND (reference sequence). The CDR3 consists of 17 residues. V dropped 8 bases and J dropped 6; count of bases not matched to a gene: 12. CDR3 loop: CASATTWTSGSPGELFF. The CDR3 nucleotides read TGTGCCAGTGCCACCACCTGGACTAGCGGGAGCCCCGGGGAGCTGTTTTTT.

CDR3 DNA sequence: TGTGCCAGCAGCTTTCTTTCCAGCTACGAGCAGTACTTC. Its protein product is CASSFLSSYEQYF. V usage is TRBV5-5 and J usage is TRBJ2-7; no firm D call. This CDR3 contains 13 residues. Germline V lookup: CDR1 SGHKS, CDR2 YYEKEE (reference sequence). V was shortened by 2 bases and J by 3 bases, with 9 bases between the two germline ends. Together with reference TRBV5-5 and TRBJ2-7, the CDR3 gives the full variable domain: DAGVTQSPTHLIKTRGQQVTLRCSPISGHKSVSWYQQVLGQGPQFIFQYYEKEERGRGNFPDRFSARQFPNYSSELNVNALLLGDSALYLCASSFLSSYEQYFGPGTRLTVT.

The chain recombines TRBV4-1 with TRBJ1-2; 7 bases are a match to TRBD1. The J segment lost 3 bases and the V segment lost 0 bases, leaving 7 bases of the junction unmatched. The CDR3 runs to 16 residues. The germline V gene has CDR1 MGHRA and CDR2 YSYEKL. CDR3 amino acids: CASSQDNGGQHYGYTF. The CDR3 DNA reads as TGCGCCAGCAGCCAAGATAACGGGGGACAGCACTATGGCTACACCTTC.

This sequence joins TRBV2 and TRBJ1-2; D is unclear. Germline V gene lookup returns CDR1 SNHLY and CDR2 FYNNEI. The CDR3 loop spans 13 amino acids. V was shortened by 8 bases and J by 6 bases, with 16 bases between the two germline ends. As DNA, the CDR3 is TGTGCCAGCTCGAAAGCAGCCCGGAATGGCTACACCTTC. Its protein product is CASSKAARNGYTF.

V is TRBV5-1 and J is TRBJ2-5; 7 nucleotides agree with TRBD2. The germline CDR1 and CDR2 sequences are SGHRS and YFSETQ. V lost 2 bases and J lost 4; bases outside the gene matches: 11. The CDR3 runs 16 residues. CDR3: CASSLAPGGEGETQYF. The CDR3 DNA follows: TGCGCCAGCAGCTTAGCGCCGGGGGGAGAAGGAGAGACCCAGTACTTC.

The chain recombines TRBV19 with TRBJ2-7; weak D call: TRBD1 (5 bases). Looked up from germline, CDR1 is LNHDA and CDR2 is SQIVND (reference sequence). Deletions cut 2 bases from V and 3 bases from J, with 29 bases between. CDR3 size: 20 residues. The chain's CDR3 is CASSILPLPHRQHFYYEQYF. The CDR3 DNA follows: TGTGCCAGTAGTATATTGCCCTTGCCTCATCGACAGCACTTTTACTACGAGCAGTACTTC.

This clone came up a few times. DNA for the CDR3: TGTGCCAGCAGGGAACCAGACAGCTACGAGCAGTACTTC. This translates into CASREPDSYEQYF. The chain employs TRBV10-3 and TRBJ2-7; D might be TRBD1 (5 bases). CDR3 length equals 13 residues. From germline, CDR1 is ENHRY and CDR2 SYGVKD. With 10 bases removed from V and 3 bases from J, the gap between germline ends came to 16 bases.

The sample holds a few counts of this clone. This chain joins TRBV28 and TRBJ1-2, with 8 nucleotides matching TRBD1. Germline V lookup: CDR1 MDHEN, CDR2 SYDVKM. The CDR3 spans 14 residues. V shed 5 bases and J 2 bases; nucleotides not matched to a gene: 4. This CDR3 is CASSLGQENYGYTF. The CDR3 DNA follows: TGTGCCAGCAGTCTGGGACAGGAGAACTATGGCTACACCTTC.

This clone occurred a few times. V gene TRBV5-5 combines with J gene TRBJ2-6; weak D call: TRBD1 (6 bases). Trimming pared 2 bases from V and 2 bases from J, leaving 8 bases between. CDR3 size: 15 residues. In germline, CDR1 is SGHKS, CDR2 YYEKEE (reference sequence). CDR3 region: CASSFAGAGANVLTF. The CDR3, as DNA: TGTGCCAGCAGCTTTGCAGGGGCTGGGGCCAACGTCCTGACTTTC.

This chain uses TRBV15 with TRBJ2-7; 7 positions match TRBD1. Germline assignment: CDR1 LNHNV and CDR2 YYDKDF (reference sequence). The V segment lost 6 bases and the J segment 2 bases; nucleotides outside the gene matches: 10. The CDR3 has 15 amino acids. The CDR3 sequence: CATSQDRQGPYEQYF. The CDR3 nucleotides are TGTGCCACCAGTCAAGACAGACAGGGACCCTACGAGCAGTACTTC.

This clone was counted at least ten times. This chain links TRBV9 with TRBJ2-1; the match to TRBD2 covers 7 bases. The CDR3 runs 15 residues. J lost 4 bases, V lost 6 bases, and 10 bases had no gene match. The germline gives CDR1 SGDLS, CDR2 YYNGEE. CDR3 residues: CASTRGLGGYNEQFF. CDR3 coding DNA: TGTGCCAGCACCCGAGGACTAGGAGGATACAATGAGCAGTTCTTC.

In this sample, this clone turned up a few times. V usage is TRBV11-2 and J usage is TRBJ1-2; a possible D gene is TRBD1 (6 bases). The CDR3 contains 15 residues. V lost 2 bases to trimming and J lost 4 bases, with 14 bases between them. The germline V gene has CDR1 SGHAT and CDR2 FQNNGV. CDR3 coding DNA: TGTGCCAGCAGCTTAAACCCCCGGGGGCCCTATGGCTACACCTTC. This sequence encodes CASSLNPRGPYGYTF.

This clone was seen a handful of times. V usage is TRBV5-1 and J usage is TRBJ1-1; D ambiguous. V dropped 0 bases and J dropped 4 bases, with 7 bases sitting between them. The CDR3 runs to 13 residues. From germline, CDR1 is SGHRS and CDR2 YFSETQ. This CDR3 reads CASSLAIGTEAFF. CDR3 in DNA: TGCGCCAGCAGCTTGGCCATCGGCACTGAAGCTTTCTTT.

In this sample, this clone turned up a few times. The gene calls are TRBV7-3 and TRBJ2-7; D remains ambiguous. The CDR3 loop spans 13 amino acids. Trimming removed 2 bases at V and 3 bases at J, with 8 bases between. CDR1 is SGHTA and CDR2 is FQGTGA in the germline V gene. The chain's CDR3 is CASSLAKGYEQYF. DNA of the CDR3: TGTGCCAGCAGCTTAGCGAAGGGCTACGAGCAGTACTTC. The variable domain in full, with the rest retrieved from reference TRBV7-3 and TRBJ2-7, is GAGVSQTPSNKVTEKGKYVELRCDPISGHTALYWYRQSLGQGPEFLIYFQGTGAADDSGLPNDRFFAVRPEGSVSTLKIQRTERGDSAVYLCASSLAKGYEQYFGPGTRLTVT.

This clone was seen only a few times. The sample holds other DNA sequences that translate to the same CDR3. This chain uses TRBV28 with TRBJ2-7, with 8 bases that match TRBD1. V shed 8 bases, J shed 7 bases, and the junction held 7 bases outside the gene matches. The length of the CDR3 is 12 residues. Germline V gives CDR1 MDHEN, CDR2 SYDVKM. The CDR3 nucleotides are TGTGCCAGCTCGGACAGGGTGAGGGAGCAGTACTTC. This sequence encodes CASSDRVREQYF. Using reference TRBV28 and TRBJ2-7 for the parts outside the CDR3, the full variable domain is DVKVTQSSRYLVKRTGEKVFLECVQDMDHENMFWYRQDPGLGLRLIYFSYDVKMKEKGDIPEGYSVSREKKERFSLILESASTNQTSMYLCASSDRVREQYFGPGTRLTVT.

This chain links TRBV5-5 with TRBJ2-1; no definite D call. V was clipped by 4 bases and J by 0 bases, with 11 bases between them. Germline CDR1 and CDR2: SGHKS and YYEKEE (reference sequence). This CDR3 has 15 amino acids. CDR3 sequence (DNA): TGTGCCAGCAGCCCGACCGTCTTCTCCTACAATGAGCAGTTCTTC. It codes for CASSPTVFSYNEQFF.

The chain couples TRBV4-2 to TRBJ2-3, with D hard to call. CDR3 size: 14 residues. Trimming pared 8 bases from V and 4 bases from J, leaving 16 bases between. The germline V gene has CDR1 LGHNA and CDR2 YNFKEQ. CDR3 in amino acids: CASARPGSADTQYF. CDR3 sequence (DNA): TGTGCCAGCGCGCGCCCCGGCTCGGCAGATACGCAGTATTTT.